These 7 T cell receptor beta chains share one sample of origin, sequenced in a study of T-cell reconstitution after alpha-beta-depleted transplantation in children. The authors prepared the TCRbeta library with unique molecular identifiers. TCRdb passed the PCR reads through MiXCR, listing each CDR3 protein once. The sample has around 94,000 distinct CDR3 sequences; 5% to 6% are singletons. Sequencing was performed on PBMCs, mostly from graft donor cells, taken 60 days after TCRalphabeta/CD19-depleted stem cell transplant. The receptors originated from a female patient between 2 and 10 years old who had a stem cell transplant for Fanconi anemia, so the T cells may come from the graft donor.

This clonotype was found many times. V gene TRBV28 combines with J gene TRBJ2-7, with 14 positions matching TRBD2. V shed 2 bases and J 0 bases; nucleotides not matched to a gene: 3. Germline loops: CDR1 MDHEN, CDR2 SYDVKM. This CDR3 has 17 residues. In DNA form, the CDR3 reads TGTGCCAGCAGTTTAATCGGGACTAGCGGGAGCTCCTACGAGCAGTACTTC. Amino acids: CASSLIGTSGSSYEQYF.

The table lists this clonotype with many counts. The V call is TRBV12-3 or TRBV12-4, the J call TRBJ2-3, with a possible D match to TRBD1 (5 bases). The CDR3 extends over 13 amino acids. V dropped 4 bases and J dropped 2 bases, with 7 bases sitting between them. The DNA of the CDR3 is TGTGCCAGCAGTTACAGGTACACAGATACGCAGTATTTT. Residues: CASSYRYTDTQYF.

As regards this clonotype: Given a much more abundant clone one base away, this may be a read error. This sequence joins TRBV28 and TRBJ2-5, with D perhaps TRBD1 (6 bases). This CDR3 has 15 residues. The germline gives CDR1 MDHEN, CDR2 SYDVKM. V lost 5 bases and J lost 10, with 23 bases in between. CDR3 region: CASSPPSWDNLYQYF. CDR3 nucleotides: TGTGCCAGCAGTCCCCCATCGTGGGACAACCTATACCAGTACTTC.

This clonotype appeared a few times. The chain recombines TRBV24-1 with TRBJ2-1; 9 bases agree with TRBD1. From germline, CDR1 is KGHDR and CDR2 SFDVKD. The CDR3 totals 15 residues. The trim removed 0 bases at V and 7 bases at J, leaving 3 bases unmatched. The CDR3 DNA is TGTGCCACCAGTGATTTGGGACAGGGGTTGAATGAGCAGTTCTTC. Encoded protein: CATSDLGQGLNEQFF.

This clonotype was observed a handful of times. This chain links TRBV30 with TRBJ2-1; 15 bases map to TRBD2. The CDR3 covers 19 residues. J gave up 6 bases and V 1 base, and 13 bases lay outside the gene matches. Germline V CDR1 and CDR2: GTSNPN, SVGIG (reference sequence). For the CDR3, the DNA is TGTGCCTGGAGTGGAAGGACTAGCGGGAGGGCCTATTCGGCCAATGAGCAGTTCTTC. Its protein product is CAWSGRTSGRAYSANEQFF.

The sample holds many counts of this clonotype. This chain links TRBV10-3 with TRBJ2-7; D may match TRBD1 or TRBD2 (6 bases each). CDR1 ENHRY and CDR2 SYGVKD come from the germline V gene. Trimming left V 9 bases short and J 1 base short, with 19 bases between. The CDR3 extends over 15 amino acids. For the CDR3, the DNA is TGTGCCATGGACTCTGGGAGGACAGTTTCCTACGAGCAGTACTTC. Translated: CAMDSGRTVSYEQYF.

This clonotype has a count of ten or more. The rearrangement joins TRBV20-1 to TRBJ2-3; D remains ambiguous. V shed 0 bases and J shed 2 bases, with 18 bases lying between them. CDR1 is DFQATT and CDR2 is SNEGSKA in the germline V gene (reference sequence). The length of the CDR3 is 17 residues. The CDR3 nucleotides read TGCAGTGCTAGAGATTTCCGGCTAGGTGCGAACACAGATACGCAGTATTTT. Encoded protein: CSARDFRLGANTDTQYF.